The rows below give T cell receptor beta chains drawn from one sample of a study of CD8+ T cells in alopecia areata. Using immunoSEQ multiplex PCR, the repertoire was profiled, and TCRdb retains in-frame clones only, with some absent. The data show some 130,000 clones, around 50% seen once. Material: CD4+ T cells sorted from blood, obtained at week 0. The source of these receptors is a human donor with alopecia areata. Both conserved end residues are part of each CDR3. The D gene is left open where the match is weak. Some rows mark clone size as missing; the rest say once, few, many or name a class of expanded clone.

d_call j_call clone_size v_call cdr3_nt cdr3_aa
. TRBJ1-2 . TRBV10-3 TGTGCCATCAGCGGGGTAGACTATGGCTACACCTTC CAISGVDYGYTF
. TRBJ2-5 . TRBV25-1 TGTGCCAGCAGTGAAGACTTCCCCGAGACCCAGTACTTC CASSEDFPETQYF
TRBD2 TRBJ2-2 . TRBV5-1 TGCGCCAGCAGCTCCAAAAGCGGGACTTACACCGGGGAGCTGTTTTTT CASSSKSGTYTGELFF
TRBD1 TRBJ1-3 . TRBV30 TGTGCCTATGACAGGGGCTCTGGAAACACCATATATTTT CAYDRGSGNTIYF
. TRBJ2-5 . TRBV5-1 TGCGCCAGCAGCTTGGGGGCAGACCAAGAGACCCAGTACTTC CASSLGADQETQYF
TRBD1 TRBJ1-2 . TRBV29-1 TGCAGCGTGGACAGGGCGGGGAACTATGGCTACACCTTC CSVDRAGNYGYTF
. TRBJ1-4 few TRBV7-2 TGTGCCAGCAGCCTTGACCCCACTAATGAAAAACTGTTTTTT CASSLDPTNEKLFF
. TRBJ2-3 . TRBV19 TGTGCCAGTAGAGGCGGGGTACGCACAGATACGCAGTATTTT CASRGGVRTDTQYF
. TRBJ1-5 . TRBV2 TGTGCCAGCAGGGGCGAAGGGGGACTGCCCCAGCATTTT CASRGEGGLPQHF
. TRBJ2-5 . TRBV11-2 TGTGCCAGCAGCTTAGCTGGAGGACAAGAGACCCAGTACTTC CASSLAGGQETQYF
. TRBJ1-1 . TRBV7-3 TGTGCCAGCAGCTCCGGCGGGAACACTGAAGCTTTCTTT CASSSGGNTEAFF
. TRBJ2-2 . TRBV30 TGTGCCTGGAGTGATCCCCGGGCGGGCGGGGAGCTGTTTTTT CAWSDPRAGGELFF
TRBD1 TRBJ1-3 . TRBV9 TGTGCCAGCAGCCGGACAGGGGCTGGAAACACCATATATTTT CASSRTGAGNTIYF
. TRBJ2-3 . TRBV15 TGTGCCACCAGCAGAGATTACCCTCCTAATGCAGATACGCAGTATTTT CATSRDYPPNADTQYF
. TRBJ1-2 few TRBV5-1 TGCGCCAGCAGCGAACCGGGACGGAGTTATGGCTACACCTTC CASSEPGRSYGYTF
. TRBJ2-2 . TRBV19 TGTGCCAGTAGTATTGGAAGGGGGAGGGCGAGTAACACCGGGGAGCTGTTTTTT CASSIGRGRASNTGELFF
. TRBJ2-3 . TRBV7-2 TGTGCCAGCAGCTTTCGACAGGCCATTGGGGATACGCAGTATTTT CASSFRQAIGDTQYF
TRBD1 TRBJ1-2 . TRBV9 TGTGCCAGCAGCCCCCTTTGGGACAGAGACTATGGCCACACCTTC CASSPLWDRDYGHTF
. TRBJ1-3 . TRBV4-1 TGCGCCAGCAGCCGGGCCCGTGGGACCGGAAACACCATATATTTT CASSRARGTGNTIYF
. TRBJ2-5 . TRBV5-6 TGTGCCAGCAGCCGACTAAGCCAAGAGACCCAGTACTTC CASSRLSQETQYF
. TRBJ2-5 . TRBV30 TGTGCCTCCCAACAAGAGACCCAGTACTTC CASQQETQYF
TRBD1 TRBJ1-2 . TRBV5-5 TGTGCCAGCAGCCCTCAGACAGGGAGGGATGGCTACACCTTC CASSPQTGRDGYTF
. TRBJ2-1 few TRBV5-1 TGCGCCAGCAGCTTGCCTCTGGGGGGCCCCTACAATGAGCAGTTCTTC CASSLPLGGPYNEQFF
TRBD1 TRBJ2-7 . TRBV7-2 TGTGCCAGCAGCTTAGATGGGGACAGGGCGTATTTCTACGAGCAGTACTTC CASSLDGDRAYFYEQYF
. TRBJ2-1 . TRBV7-9 TGTGCCAGCAGCAATCTTAATGAGCAGTTCTTC CASSNLNEQFF
. TRBJ1-1 . TRBV5-5 TGTGCCAGCAGCTGGGGGTTTGGCCCTGAAGCTTTCTTT CASSWGFGPEAFF
TRBD1 TRBJ2-1 . TRBV11-3 TGTGCCAGCAGCTTAGGTTGGGACAGCTACAATGAGCAGTTCTTC CASSLGWDSYNEQFF
TRBD1 TRBJ2-1 . TRBV30 TGTGCCTGGGTGGACAGGGGGTACAATGAGCAGTTCTTC CAWVDRGYNEQFF
TRBD1 TRBJ2-5 . TRBV5-1 TGCGCCAGCGGAGGGACAGGGGAAGAGACCCAGTACTTC CASGGTGEETQYF
TRBD2 TRBJ2-5 . TRBV6-5 TGTGCCAGCAGTTACCCCCCGGGAGGGGTAGAGACCCAGTACTTC CASSYPPGGVETQYF
. TRBJ2-3 few TRBV29-1 TGCAGCCCACAGCGGACCACAGATACGCAGTATTTT CSPQRTTDTQYF
. TRBJ1-1 many TRBV5-1 TGCGCCAGCAGCTTGGGGGTTAACACTGAAGCTTTCTTT CASSLGVNTEAFF
. TRBJ2-1 . TRBV29-1 TGCAGCGTTACGGGACGGGTCACCTACAATGAGCAGTTCTTC CSVTGRVTYNEQFF
TRBD1 TRBJ2-5 few TRBV5-6 TGTGCCAGCAGCGACGGACAGGGCGTCTGGAGCCAGTACTTC CASSDGQGVWSQYF
TRBD1 TRBJ2-1 . TRBV29-1 TGCAGCGTTGAAGGGGACAGGGCCTACAATGAGCAGTTCTTC CSVEGDRAYNEQFF
TRBD2 TRBJ2-7 few TRBV4-1 TGCGCCAGCAGCCAAGGTAGCGGGAGCCGATTTAAGCAGTACTTC CASSQGSGSRFKQYF
. TRBJ2-3 once TRBV27 TGTGCCAGATGGGATACTAGACCCACCCCCACAGATACGCAGTATTTT CARWDTRPTPTDTQYF
TRBD2 TRBJ2-4 few TRBV10-3 TGTGCCATCAGTGAGTCGACTAGCGGGGATTTAAACATTCAGTACTTC CAISESTSGDLNIQYF
TRBD1 TRBJ1-6 . TRBV7-2 TGTGCCAGCAGCCCAACAGGGGGAGAATCACCCCTCCACTTT CASSPTGGESPLHF
. TRBJ2-7 . TRBV27 TGTGCCAGCTCTGTGGAAGGAACATGGTCCGAGCAGTACTTC CASSVEGTWSEQYF
TRBD2 TRBJ2-3 . TRBV7-2 TGTGCCAGCAGCTTAGGGGACTCGACTAGCGGGGTCCTAACAGATACGCAGTATTTT CASSLGDSTSGVLTDTQYF